This T cell receptor (beta chain) originates from a study of blood T cell repertoires in COVID-19. Study-level background: Sites in the United States, Italy and Spain provided acute and convalescent COVID-19 samples. Sources were T cells, B-cell-depleted T cells, or PBMCs; the material itself was cDNA or gDNA.

The length of the CDR3 is 16 residues. In germline, CDR1 is SGHVS, CDR2 FQNEAQ. Trimming took 4 bases from V and 0 from J, leaving 12 bases between them. As processed by the authors: Reference gene primer amplification gave estimated nucleated cell counts. Sequenced by immunoSEQ multiplex PCR; TCRdb stores in-frame clones only, minus some. The V and J calls and clone size are taken from that table; D and trimming were inferred from the DNA. The sample consists of approximately 31,000 clones, roughly 86% of them appearing once. V and J are TRBV7-8 and TRBJ2-2; D gene unclear. The clonotype was recovered from a human donor with active COVID-19. The donor label of this sample is uncertain. What was sequenced was peripheral blood. CDR3 DNA sequence: TGTGCCAGCAGCTCCAGAAGATCAGCGAACACCGGGGAGCTGTTTTTT. It is translated as CASSSRRSANTGELFF.